This T cell receptor beta chain was sequenced in a study of regulatory T cells in long-lasting Graves disease. The germline V and J ends were trimmed by 4 bases and 3 bases, with 18 bases remaining between them. Germline-derived CDR1 and CDR2 are SQVTM and ANQGSEA. The CDR3 loop spans 15 amino acids. Time point denoted: newly diagnosed GD, antithyroid drugs for less than 3 months. The authors made the TCR library using RNA they extracted from PBMCs. This clonotype has at least ten counts. Relying on iRepertoire HTBI primers and Arm-PCR of CDR3 regions, the team built TCR beta libraries. MiXCR, applied by TCRdb to the multiplex PCR reads, yields one record per CDR3 protein. The sample lists about 540,000 distinct CDR3 sequences, approximately 15% occurring once. Another study also made use of these data, one on T cells in Graves' hyperthyroidism and ophthalmopathy.

The sequencing here drew on peripheral blood mononuclear cells (PBMCs), taken at new diagnosis, from a patient treated with antithyroid drugs. This sequence originates from a man in his thirties or forties with Graves disease. This chain connects TRBV29-1 to TRBJ1-2; D call uncertain. CDR3 bases: TGCAGCGTTGCCCTCTCCCCATCCCTTTACTATGGCTACACCTTC. Protein: CSVALSPSLYYGYTF.